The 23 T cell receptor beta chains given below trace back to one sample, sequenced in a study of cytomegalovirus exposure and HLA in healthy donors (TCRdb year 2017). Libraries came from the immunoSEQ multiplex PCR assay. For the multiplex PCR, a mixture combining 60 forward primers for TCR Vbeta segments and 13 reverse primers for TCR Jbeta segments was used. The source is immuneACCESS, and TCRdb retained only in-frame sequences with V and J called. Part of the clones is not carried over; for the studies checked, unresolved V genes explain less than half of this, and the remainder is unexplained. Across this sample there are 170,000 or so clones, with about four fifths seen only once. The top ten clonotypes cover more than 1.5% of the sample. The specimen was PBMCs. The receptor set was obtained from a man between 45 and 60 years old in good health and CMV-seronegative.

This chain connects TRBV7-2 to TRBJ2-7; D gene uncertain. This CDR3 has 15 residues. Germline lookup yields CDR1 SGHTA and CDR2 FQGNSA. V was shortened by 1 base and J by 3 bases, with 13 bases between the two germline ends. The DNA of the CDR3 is TGTGCCAGCAGCTTAGGCAAGAACTTCTACTACGAGCAGTACTTC. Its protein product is CASSLGKNFYYEQYF. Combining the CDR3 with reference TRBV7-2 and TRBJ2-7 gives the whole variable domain GAGVSQSPSNKVTEKGKDVELRCDPISGHTALYWYRQSLGQGLEFLIYFQGNSAPDKSGLPSDRFSAERTGGSVSTLTIQRTQQEDSAVYLCASSLGKNFYYEQYFGPGTRLTVT.

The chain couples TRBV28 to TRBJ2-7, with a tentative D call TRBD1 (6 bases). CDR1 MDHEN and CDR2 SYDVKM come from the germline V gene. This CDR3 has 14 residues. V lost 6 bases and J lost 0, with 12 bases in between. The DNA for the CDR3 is TGTGCCAGCAGGGGACACCTAAACTCCTACGAGCAGTACTTC. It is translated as CASRGHLNSYEQYF.

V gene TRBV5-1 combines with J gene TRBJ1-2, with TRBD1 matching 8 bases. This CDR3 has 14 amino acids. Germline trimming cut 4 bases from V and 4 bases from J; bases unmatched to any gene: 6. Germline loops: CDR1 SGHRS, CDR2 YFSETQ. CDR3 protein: CASSGQGHSYGYTF. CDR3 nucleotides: TGCGCCAGCAGCGGACAGGGCCACAGCTATGGCTACACCTTC. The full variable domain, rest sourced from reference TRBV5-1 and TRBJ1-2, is KAGVTQTPRYLIKTRGQQVTLSCSPISGHRSVSWYQQTPGQGLQFLFEYFSETQRNKGNFPGRFSGRQFSNSRSEMNVSTLELGDSALYLCASSGQGHSYGYTFGSGTRLTVV.

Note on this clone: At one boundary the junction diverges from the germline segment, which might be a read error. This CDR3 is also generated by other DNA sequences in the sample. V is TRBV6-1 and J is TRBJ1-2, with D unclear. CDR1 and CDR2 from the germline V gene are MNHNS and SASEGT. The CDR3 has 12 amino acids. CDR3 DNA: TGTGCCAGCAGTGAAGTCTACTACGGCTACACCTTC. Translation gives CASSEVYYGYTF.

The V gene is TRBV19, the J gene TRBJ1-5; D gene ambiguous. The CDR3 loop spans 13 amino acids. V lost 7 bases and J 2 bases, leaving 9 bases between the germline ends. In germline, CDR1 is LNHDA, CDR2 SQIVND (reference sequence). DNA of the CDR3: TGTGCCAGTATGCCGCAGGGCAATCAGCCCCAGCATTTT. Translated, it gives CASMPQGNQPQHF.

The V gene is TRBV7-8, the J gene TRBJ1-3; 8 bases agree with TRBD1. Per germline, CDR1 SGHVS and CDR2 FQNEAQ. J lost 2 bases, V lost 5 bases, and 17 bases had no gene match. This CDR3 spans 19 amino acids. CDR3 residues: CASSPYRTPGQVAGNTIYF. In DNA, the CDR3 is TGTGCCAGCAGCCCATATAGGACCCCGGGACAGGTTGCTGGAAACACCATATATTTT.

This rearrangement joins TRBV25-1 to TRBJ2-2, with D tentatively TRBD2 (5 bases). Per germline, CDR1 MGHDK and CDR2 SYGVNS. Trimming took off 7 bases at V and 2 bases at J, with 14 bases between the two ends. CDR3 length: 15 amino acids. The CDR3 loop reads CASKPASPNTGELFF. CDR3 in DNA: TGTGCCAGCAAGCCGGCTAGCCCTAACACCGGGGAGCTGTTTTTT.

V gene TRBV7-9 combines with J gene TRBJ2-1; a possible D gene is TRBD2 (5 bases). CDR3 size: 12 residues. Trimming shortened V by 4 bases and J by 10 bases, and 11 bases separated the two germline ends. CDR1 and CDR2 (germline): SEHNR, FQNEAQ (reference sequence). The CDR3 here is CASSSLAYEQFF. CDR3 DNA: TGTGCCAGCAGCTCATTAGCGTACGAGCAGTTCTTC.

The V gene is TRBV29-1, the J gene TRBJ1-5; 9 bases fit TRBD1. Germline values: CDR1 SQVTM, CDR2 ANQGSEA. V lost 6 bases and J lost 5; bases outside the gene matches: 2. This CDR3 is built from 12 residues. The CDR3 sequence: CSVRQGDQPQHF. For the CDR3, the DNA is TGCAGCGTCAGACAGGGGGATCAGCCCCAGCATTTT.

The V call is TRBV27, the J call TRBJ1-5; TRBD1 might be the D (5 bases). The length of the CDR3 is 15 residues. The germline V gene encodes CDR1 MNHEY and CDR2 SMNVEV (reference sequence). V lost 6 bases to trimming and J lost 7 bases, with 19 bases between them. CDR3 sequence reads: CASRSIGGVQQPQHF. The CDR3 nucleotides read TGTGCCAGCAGGTCCATCGGGGGGGTCCAGCAGCCCCAGCATTTT.

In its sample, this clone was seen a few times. The CDR3 nucleotides are TGTGCCAGCAGCCCCCGGGGGGGGCCTAACACCGGGGAGCTGTTTTTT. This gives the protein CASSPRGGPNTGELFF. V usage is TRBV7-3 and J usage is TRBJ2-2, with TRBD2 matching 8 bases. The germline V gene encodes CDR1 SGHTA and CDR2 FQGTGA. CDR3 size: 16 residues. Germline trimming cut 5 bases from V and 2 bases from J; bases unmatched to any gene: 7.

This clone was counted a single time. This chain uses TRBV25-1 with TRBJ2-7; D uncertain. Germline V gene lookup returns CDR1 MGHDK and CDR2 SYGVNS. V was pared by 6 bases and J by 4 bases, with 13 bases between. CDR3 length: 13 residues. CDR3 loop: CASRAEIIYEQYF. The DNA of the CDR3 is TGTGCCAGCAGGGCAGAAATCATTTACGAGCAGTACTTC.

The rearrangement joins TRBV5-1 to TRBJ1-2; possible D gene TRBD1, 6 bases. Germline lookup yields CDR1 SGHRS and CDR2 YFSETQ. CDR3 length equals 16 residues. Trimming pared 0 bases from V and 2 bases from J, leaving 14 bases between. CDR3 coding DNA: TGCGCCAGCAGCTTGGGCGTTTCACAGGGAAACTATGGCTACACCTTC. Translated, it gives CASSLGVSQGNYGYTF.

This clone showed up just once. The CDR3 DNA follows: TGTGCCAGCAGCTCCCCCGCGGGAGCCCCTCGGGAGCAGTACTTC. This gives the protein CASSSPAGAPREQYF. The rearrangement links TRBV7-9 to TRBJ2-7; 7 bases match TRBD2. The CDR3 sequence is 15 residues long. Germline V lookup: CDR1 SEHNR, CDR2 FQNEAQ (reference sequence). The junction had 13 bases not matched to a gene; V was cut back by 4 bases and J by 7 bases.

The DNA for the CDR3 is TGTGCCAGCAGTTACTCCGGACAGGTGCTCTACAATGAGCAGTTCTTC. Its protein is CASSYSGQVLYNEQFF. The V and J genes are TRBV6-5 and TRBJ2-1; 7 nucleotides agree with TRBD1. The germline CDR1 and CDR2 sequences are MNHEY and SVGAGI. The ends lost 0 bases at V and 3 bases at J; junction bases unmatched: 5. The CDR3 length is 16 residues.

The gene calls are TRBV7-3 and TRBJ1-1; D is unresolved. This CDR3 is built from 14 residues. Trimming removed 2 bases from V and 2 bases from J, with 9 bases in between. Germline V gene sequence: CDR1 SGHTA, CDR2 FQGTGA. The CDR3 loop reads CASSLGPGNTEAFF. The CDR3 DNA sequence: TGTGCCAGCAGCTTAGGCCCGGGAAACACTGAAGCTTTCTTT.

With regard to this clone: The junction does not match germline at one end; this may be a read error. CDR3 DNA: TGTGCTAGCAGCTTAAATCCGGGGGGGCCAGATACGCAGTATTTT. Its translation: CASSLNPGGPDTQYF. This chain connects TRBV7-7 to TRBJ2-3; TRBD2 aligns across 8 bases. Germline V gene sequence: CDR1 SSHAT, CDR2 FNYEAQ (reference sequence). The CDR3 loop spans 15 amino acids.

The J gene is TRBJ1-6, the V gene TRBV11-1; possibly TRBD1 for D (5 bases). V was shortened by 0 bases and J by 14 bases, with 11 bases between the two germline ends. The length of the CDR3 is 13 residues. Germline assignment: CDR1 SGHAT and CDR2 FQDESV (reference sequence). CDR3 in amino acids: CASSLAQAMALHF. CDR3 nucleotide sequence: TGTGCCAGCAGCTTAGCACAGGCTATGGCCCTCCACTTT.

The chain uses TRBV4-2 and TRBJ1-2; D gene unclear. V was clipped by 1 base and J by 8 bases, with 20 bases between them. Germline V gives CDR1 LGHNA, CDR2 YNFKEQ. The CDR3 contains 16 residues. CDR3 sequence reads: CASSQGLGVDYGGYTF. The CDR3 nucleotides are TGTGCCAGCAGCCAAGGTCTAGGAGTGGACTATGGCGGCTACACCTTC.

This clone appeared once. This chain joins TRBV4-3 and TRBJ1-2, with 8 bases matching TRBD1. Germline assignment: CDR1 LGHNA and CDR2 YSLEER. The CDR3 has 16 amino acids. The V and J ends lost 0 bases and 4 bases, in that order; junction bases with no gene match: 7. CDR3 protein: CASSQDQGARFYGYTF. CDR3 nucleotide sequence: TGCGCCAGCAGCCAAGATCAGGGGGCGAGATTCTATGGCTACACCTTC.

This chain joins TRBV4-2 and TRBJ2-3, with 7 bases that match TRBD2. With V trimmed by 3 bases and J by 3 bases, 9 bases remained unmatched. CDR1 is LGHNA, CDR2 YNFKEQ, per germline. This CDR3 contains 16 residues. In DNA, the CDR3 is TGTGCCAGCAGCCAGCTCCTAGCGGAGGGAACAGATACGCAGTATTTT. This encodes CASSQLLAEGTDTQYF.

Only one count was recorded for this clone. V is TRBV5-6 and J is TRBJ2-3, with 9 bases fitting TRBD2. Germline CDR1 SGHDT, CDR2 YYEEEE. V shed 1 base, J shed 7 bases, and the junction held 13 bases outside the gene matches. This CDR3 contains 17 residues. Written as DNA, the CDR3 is TGTGCCAGCAGCTTGTGGGCTAGCGGGGTGATTGGGTATACGCAGTATTTT. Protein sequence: CASSLWASGVIGYTQYF.

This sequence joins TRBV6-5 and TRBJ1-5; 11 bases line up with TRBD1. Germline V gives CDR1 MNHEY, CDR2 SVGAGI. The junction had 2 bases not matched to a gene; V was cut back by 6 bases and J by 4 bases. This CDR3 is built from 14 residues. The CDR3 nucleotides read TGTGCCAGCAGCGGACAGGGGGCTAATCAGCCCCAGCATTTT. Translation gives CASSGQGANQPQHF.